Here is one T cell receptor beta chain with its context. Its target is not known. Libraries were prepared by immunoSEQ multiplex PCR; TCRdb keeps only in-frame clonotypes and omits some of them. Of roughly 70,000 clones detected, roughly 90% appear once; the ten largest clones hold about 2%. Germline-derived CDR1 and CDR2 are SGHNT and YENEEA. V was cut by 3 bases and J by 3 bases, with 9 bases left in between. This CDR3 is 14 amino acids long. The data stem from a study of OX40 agonist ivuxolimab in advanced cancers. General study findings and limits: Patients with a partial response at 0.1-3.0 mg/kg had among the lowest clonal expansion.

The V call is TRBV11-3, the J call TRBJ2-1; TRBD1 is a possible D gene (6 bases). The sequence was collected from an adult with an advanced solid tumor such as melanoma, head and neck, liver or kidney cancer. This specimen consisted of CD4+ or CD8+ T cells sorted from blood, obtained in a trial of the OX40 agonist ivuxolimab. This CDR3 reads CASSFEDSYNEQFF. CDR3 coding DNA: TGTGCCAGCAGCTTTGAGGACAGCTACAATGAGCAGTTCTTC.